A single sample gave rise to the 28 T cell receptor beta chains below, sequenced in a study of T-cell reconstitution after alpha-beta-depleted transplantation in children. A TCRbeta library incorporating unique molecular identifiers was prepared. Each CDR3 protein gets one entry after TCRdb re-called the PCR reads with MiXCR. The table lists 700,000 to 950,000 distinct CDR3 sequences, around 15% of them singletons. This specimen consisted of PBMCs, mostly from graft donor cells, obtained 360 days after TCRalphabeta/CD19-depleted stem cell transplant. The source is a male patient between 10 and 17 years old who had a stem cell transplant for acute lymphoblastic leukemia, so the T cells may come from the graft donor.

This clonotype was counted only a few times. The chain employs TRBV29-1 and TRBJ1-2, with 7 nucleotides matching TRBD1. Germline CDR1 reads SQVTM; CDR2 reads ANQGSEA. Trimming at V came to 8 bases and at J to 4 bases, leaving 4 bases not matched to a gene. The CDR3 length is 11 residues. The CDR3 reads CSPDRAYGYTF. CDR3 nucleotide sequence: TGCAGCCCCGACAGGGCCTATGGCTACACCTTC.

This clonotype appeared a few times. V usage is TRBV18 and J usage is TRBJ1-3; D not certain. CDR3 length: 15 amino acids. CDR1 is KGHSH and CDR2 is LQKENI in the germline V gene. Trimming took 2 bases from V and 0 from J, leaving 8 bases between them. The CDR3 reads CASSPERSSGNTIYF. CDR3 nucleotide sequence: TGTGCCAGCTCACCAGAGAGGAGCTCTGGAAACACCATATATTTT. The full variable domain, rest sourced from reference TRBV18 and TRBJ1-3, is NAGVMQNPRHLVRRRGQEARLRCSPMKGHSHVYWYRQLPEEGLKFMVYLQKENIIDESGMPKERFSAEFPKEGPSILRIQQVVRGDSAAYFCASSPERSSGNTIYFGEGSWLTVV.

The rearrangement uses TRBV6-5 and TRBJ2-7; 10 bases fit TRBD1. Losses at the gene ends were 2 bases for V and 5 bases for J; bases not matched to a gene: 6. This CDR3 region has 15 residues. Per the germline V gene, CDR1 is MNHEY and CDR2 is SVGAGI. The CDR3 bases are TGTGCCAGCAGTTACCAGACAGGGGGCAGGAACGAGCAGTACTTC. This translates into CASSYQTGGRNEQYF.

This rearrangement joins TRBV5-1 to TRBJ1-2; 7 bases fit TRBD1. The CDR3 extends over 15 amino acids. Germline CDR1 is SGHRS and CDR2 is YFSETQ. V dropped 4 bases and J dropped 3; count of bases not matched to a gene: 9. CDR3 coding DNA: TGCGCCAGCAGCCCTCAGACAGGGATGGACTATGGCTACACCTTC. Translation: CASSPQTGMDYGYTF.

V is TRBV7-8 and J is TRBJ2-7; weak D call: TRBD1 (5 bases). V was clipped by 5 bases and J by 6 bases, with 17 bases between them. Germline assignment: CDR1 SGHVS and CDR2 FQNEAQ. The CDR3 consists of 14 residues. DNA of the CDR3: TGTGCCAGCAGCATGTGGACACGAGACCCCGAGCAGTACTTC. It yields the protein CASSMWTRDPEQYF.

In nucleotides, the CDR3 is TGCGCCAGCAGCTTGGGACAGGGGTCCCACGAGCAGTACTTC. This encodes CASSLGQGSHEQYF. This chain joins TRBV5-1 and TRBJ2-7; 8 bases line up with TRBD1. This CDR3 has 14 residues. Germline assignment: CDR1 SGHRS and CDR2 YFSETQ. V lost 0 bases and J lost 5; bases outside the gene matches: 4.

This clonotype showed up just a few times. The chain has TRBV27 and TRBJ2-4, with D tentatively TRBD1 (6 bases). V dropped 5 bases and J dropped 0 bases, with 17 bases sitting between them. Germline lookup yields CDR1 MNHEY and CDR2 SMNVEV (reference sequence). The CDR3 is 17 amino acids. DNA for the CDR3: TGTGCCAGCAGTCCACTTCTCAGGGGCAAAGCCAAAAACATTCAGTACTTC. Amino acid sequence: CASSPLLRGKAKNIQYF.

The chain's CDR3 is CSARWGLAGETQYF. Written as DNA, the CDR3 is TGCAGTGCTAGGTGGGGACTAGCTGGGGAGACCCAGTACTTC. This chain joins TRBV20-1 and TRBJ2-5; 9 bases are a match to TRBD2. The CDR3 is made up of 14 amino acids. V trimming: 3 bases; J trimming: 5 bases; junction bases outside the gene matches: 7. In germline, CDR1 is DFQATT, CDR2 SNEGSKA (reference sequence).

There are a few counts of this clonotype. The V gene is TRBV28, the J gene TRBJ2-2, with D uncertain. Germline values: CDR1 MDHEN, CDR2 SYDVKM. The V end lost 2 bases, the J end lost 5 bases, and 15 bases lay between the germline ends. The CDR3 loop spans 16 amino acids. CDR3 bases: TGTGCCAGCAGTTTAAAGTCCTGGTGGGGAACCGGGGAGCTGTTTTTT. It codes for CASSLKSWWGTGELFF. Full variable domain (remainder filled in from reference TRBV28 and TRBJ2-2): DVKVTQSSRYLVKRTGEKVFLECVQDMDHENMFWYRQDPGLGLRLIYFSYDVKMKEKGDIPEGYSVSREKKERFSLILESASTNQTSMYLCASSLKSWWGTGELFFGEGSRLTVL.

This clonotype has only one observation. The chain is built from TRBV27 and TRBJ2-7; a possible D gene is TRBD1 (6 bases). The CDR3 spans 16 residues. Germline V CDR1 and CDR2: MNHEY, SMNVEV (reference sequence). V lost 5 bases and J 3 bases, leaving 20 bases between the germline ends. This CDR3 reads CASSPSYTGYLYEQYF. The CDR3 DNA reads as TGTGCCAGCAGTCCATCTTATACAGGGTATCTCTACGAGCAGTACTTC.

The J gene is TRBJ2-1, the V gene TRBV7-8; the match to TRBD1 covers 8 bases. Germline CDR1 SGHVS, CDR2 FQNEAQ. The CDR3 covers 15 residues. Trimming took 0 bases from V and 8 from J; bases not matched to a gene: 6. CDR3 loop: CASSLAWQGAYEQFF. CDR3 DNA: TGTGCCAGCAGCTTAGCGTGGCAGGGGGCCTATGAGCAGTTCTTC.

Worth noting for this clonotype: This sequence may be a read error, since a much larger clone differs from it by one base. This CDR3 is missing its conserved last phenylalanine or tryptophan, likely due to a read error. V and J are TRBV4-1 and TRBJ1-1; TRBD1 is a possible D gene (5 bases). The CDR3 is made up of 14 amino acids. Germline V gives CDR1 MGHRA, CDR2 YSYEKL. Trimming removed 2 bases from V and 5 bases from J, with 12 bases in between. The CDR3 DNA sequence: TGCGCCAGCAGCCAACAGGGCTTGGGGACTGAAGCTTTCTTA. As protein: CASSQQGLGTEAFL.

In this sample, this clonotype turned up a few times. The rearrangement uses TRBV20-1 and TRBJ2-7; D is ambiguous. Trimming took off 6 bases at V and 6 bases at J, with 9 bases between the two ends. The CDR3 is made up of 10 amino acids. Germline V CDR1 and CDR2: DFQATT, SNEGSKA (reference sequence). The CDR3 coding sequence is TGCAGTGCACCAGGCCGCGAGCAGTACTTC. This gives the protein CSAPGREQYF.

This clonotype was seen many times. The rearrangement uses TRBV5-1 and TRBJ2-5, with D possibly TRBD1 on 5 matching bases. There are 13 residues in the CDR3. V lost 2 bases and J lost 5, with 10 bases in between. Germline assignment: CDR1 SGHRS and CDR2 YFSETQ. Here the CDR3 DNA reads TGCGCCAGCAGCTTCCAGGGAAAGGAGACCCAGTACTTC. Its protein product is CASSFQGKETQYF.

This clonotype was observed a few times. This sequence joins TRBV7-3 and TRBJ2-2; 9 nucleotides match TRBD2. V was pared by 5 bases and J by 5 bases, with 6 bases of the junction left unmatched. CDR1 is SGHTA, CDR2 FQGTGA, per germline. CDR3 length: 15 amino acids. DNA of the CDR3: TGTGCCAGCAGCCCTAGGCTAGCGGGGACCGGGGAGCTGTTTTTT. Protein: CASSPRLAGTGELFF.

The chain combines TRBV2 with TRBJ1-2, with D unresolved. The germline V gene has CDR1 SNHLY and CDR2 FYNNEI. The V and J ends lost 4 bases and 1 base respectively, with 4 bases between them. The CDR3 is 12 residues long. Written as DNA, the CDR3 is TGTGCCAGCAGTGGGGATAACTATGGCTACACCTTC. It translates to CASSGDNYGYTF.

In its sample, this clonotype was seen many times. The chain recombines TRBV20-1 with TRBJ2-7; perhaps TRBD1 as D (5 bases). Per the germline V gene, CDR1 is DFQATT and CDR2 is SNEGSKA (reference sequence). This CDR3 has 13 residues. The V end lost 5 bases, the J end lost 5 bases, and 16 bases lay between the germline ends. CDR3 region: CSAPGWLLHEQYF. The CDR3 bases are TGCAGTGCTCCAGGGTGGCTGTTGCACGAGCAGTACTTC.

The CDR3 reads CAITGTVNQPQHF. The CDR3 DNA is TGTGCCATCACCGGGACAGTCAATCAGCCCCAGCATTTT. The chain employs TRBV10-3 and TRBJ1-5, with TRBD1 matching over 7 bases. This CDR3 has 13 residues. Germline CDR1 ENHRY, CDR2 SYGVKD. Losses at the gene ends were 7 bases for V and 3 bases for J; bases not matched to a gene: 3.

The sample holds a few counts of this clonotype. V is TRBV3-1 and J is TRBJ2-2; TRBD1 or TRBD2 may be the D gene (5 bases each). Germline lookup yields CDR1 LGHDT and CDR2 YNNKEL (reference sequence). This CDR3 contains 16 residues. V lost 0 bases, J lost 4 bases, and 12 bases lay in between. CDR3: CASSQDQGVRTGELFF. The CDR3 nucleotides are TGTGCCAGCAGCCAAGACCAGGGAGTTCGCACCGGGGAGCTGTTTTTT.

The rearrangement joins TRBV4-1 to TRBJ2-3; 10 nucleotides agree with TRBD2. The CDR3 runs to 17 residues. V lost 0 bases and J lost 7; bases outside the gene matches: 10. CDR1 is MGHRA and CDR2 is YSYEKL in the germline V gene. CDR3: CASSQDRPSGSINTQYF. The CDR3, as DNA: TGCGCCAGCAGCCAAGATCGGCCTAGCGGGAGCATAAATACGCAGTATTTT.

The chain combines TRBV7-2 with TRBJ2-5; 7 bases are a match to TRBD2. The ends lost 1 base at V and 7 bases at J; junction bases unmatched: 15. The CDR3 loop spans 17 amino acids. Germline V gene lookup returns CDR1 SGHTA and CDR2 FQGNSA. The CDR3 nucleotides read TGTGCCAGCAGCTTAGTTTCCGCGGGAGACCGGATCGGGACCCAGTACTTC. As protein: CASSLVSAGDRIGTQYF.

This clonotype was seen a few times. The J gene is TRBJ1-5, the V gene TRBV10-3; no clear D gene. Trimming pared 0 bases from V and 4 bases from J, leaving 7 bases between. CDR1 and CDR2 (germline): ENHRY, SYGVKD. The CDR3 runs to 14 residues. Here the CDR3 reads CAISESFGNQPQHF. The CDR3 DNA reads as TGTGCCATCAGTGAGTCGTTTGGTAATCAGCCCCAGCATTTT.

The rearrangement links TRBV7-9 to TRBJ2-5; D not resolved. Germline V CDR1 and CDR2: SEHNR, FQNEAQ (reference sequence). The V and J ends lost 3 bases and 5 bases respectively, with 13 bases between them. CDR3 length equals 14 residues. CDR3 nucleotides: TGTGCCAGCAGCTTCCTTGATTTGGGGGAGACCCAGTACTTC. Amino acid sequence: CASSFLDLGETQYF. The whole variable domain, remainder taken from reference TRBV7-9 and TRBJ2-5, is DTGVSQNPRHKITKRGQNVTFRCDPISEHNRLYWYRQTLGQGPEFLTYFQNEAQLEKSRLLSDRFSAERPKGSFSTLEIQRTEQGDSAMYLCASSFLDLGETQYFGPGTRLLVL.

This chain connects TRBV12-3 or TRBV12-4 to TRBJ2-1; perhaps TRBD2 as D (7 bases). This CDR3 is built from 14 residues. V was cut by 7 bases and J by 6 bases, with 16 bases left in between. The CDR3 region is CASKLRGAGNEQFF. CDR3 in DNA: TGTGCCAGCAAACTCCGGGGGGCGGGCAATGAGCAGTTCTTC.

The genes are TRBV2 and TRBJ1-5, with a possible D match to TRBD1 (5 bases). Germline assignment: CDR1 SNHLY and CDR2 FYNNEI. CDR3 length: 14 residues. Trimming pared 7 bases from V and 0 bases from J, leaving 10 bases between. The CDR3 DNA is TGTGCCAGCACCGACAGCTATAGCAATCAGCCCCAGCATTTT. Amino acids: CASTDSYSNQPQHF. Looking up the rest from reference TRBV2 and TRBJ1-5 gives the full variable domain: EPEVTQTPSHQVTQMGQEVILRCVPISNHLYFYWYRQILGQKVEFLVSFYNNEISEKSEIFDDQFSVERPDGSNFTLKIRSTKLEDSAMYFCASTDSYSNQPQHFGDGTRLSIL.

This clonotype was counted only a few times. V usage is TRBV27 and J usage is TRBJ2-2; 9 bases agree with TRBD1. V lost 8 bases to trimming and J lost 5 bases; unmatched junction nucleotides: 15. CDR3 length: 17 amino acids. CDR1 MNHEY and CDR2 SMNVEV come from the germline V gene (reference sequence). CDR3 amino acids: CASGMDRGLGRTGELFF. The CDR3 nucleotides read TGTGCCAGCGGTATGGACAGGGGCTTGGGAAGAACCGGGGAGCTGTTTTTT.

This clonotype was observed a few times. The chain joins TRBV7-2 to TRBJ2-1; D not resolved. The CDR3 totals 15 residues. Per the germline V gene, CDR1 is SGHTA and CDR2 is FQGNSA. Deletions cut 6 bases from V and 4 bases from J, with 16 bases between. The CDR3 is CASSSLQVMYNEQFF. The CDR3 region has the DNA TGTGCCAGCAGTTCATTGCAGGTAATGTACAATGAGCAGTTCTTC.

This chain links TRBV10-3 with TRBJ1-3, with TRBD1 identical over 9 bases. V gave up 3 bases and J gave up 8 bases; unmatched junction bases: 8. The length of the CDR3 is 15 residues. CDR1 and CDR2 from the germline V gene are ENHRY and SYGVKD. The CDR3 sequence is CAISELPGQGDTIYF. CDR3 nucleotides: TGTGCCATCAGTGAATTACCGGGACAGGGAGACACCATATATTTT.